This T cell receptor beta chain was identified in a study of cytomegalovirus exposure and HLA in healthy donors. PCR employed 60 Vbeta and 13 Jbeta primers. Some clones are missing from TCRdb's copy, which holds only in-frame ones; the method was immunoSEQ multiplex PCR. The sample records about 170,000 clones, about 79% being singletons. Germline V gene data show CDR1 as LGHNT and CDR2 as FRNRAP. V was cut by 1 base and J by 9 bases, with 10 bases left in between. The CDR3 has 12 amino acids. The sequence was obtained from a man aged 40-55 years in good health and CMV-seropositive. Sequencing was performed on PBMCs. V usage is TRBV12-5 and J usage is TRBJ2-7; no definite D call. The CDR3 here is CASGLEAHGQYF. The CDR3, as DNA: TGTGCTAGTGGTTTGGAAGCTCACGGGCAGTACTTC.